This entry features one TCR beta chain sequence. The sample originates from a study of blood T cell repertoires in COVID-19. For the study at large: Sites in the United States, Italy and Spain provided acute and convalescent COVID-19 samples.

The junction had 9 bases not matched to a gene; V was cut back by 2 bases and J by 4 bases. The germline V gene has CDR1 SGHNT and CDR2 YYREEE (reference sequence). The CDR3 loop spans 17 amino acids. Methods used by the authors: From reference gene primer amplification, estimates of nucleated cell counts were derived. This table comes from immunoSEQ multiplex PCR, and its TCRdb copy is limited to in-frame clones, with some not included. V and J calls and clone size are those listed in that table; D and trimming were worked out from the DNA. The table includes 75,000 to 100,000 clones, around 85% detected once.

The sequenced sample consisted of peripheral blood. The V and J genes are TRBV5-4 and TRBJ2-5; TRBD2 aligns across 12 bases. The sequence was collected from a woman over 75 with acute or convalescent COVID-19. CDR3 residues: CASSFPSPTSGGETQYF. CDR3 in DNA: TGTGCCAGCAGCTTCCCTTCTCCGACTAGCGGGGGAGAGACCCAGTACTTC.